The 29 T cell receptor beta chains given below trace back to one sample, sequenced in a study of shared clonotypes between healthy human individuals. The assay was immunoSEQ multiplex PCR, and TCRdb's table has in-frame clones only and misses some. Here the sample spans roughly 2.4 million clones, 90% to 97% being singletons. Sequencing was performed on naive CD4+ T cells sorted from blood. Regarding subset: CD45RA+ positively selected. The receptors come from a man younger than 35 in good health.

This clone was recorded once. The chain has TRBV7-8 and TRBJ1-2, with D unclear. Per the germline V gene, CDR1 is SGHVS and CDR2 is FQNEAQ. CDR3 length: 14 residues. V was cut by 5 bases and J by 0 bases, with 10 bases left in between. CDR3 amino acids: CASSPLPPNYGYTF. The DNA of the CDR3 is TGTGCCAGCAGCCCCTTACCCCCTAACTATGGCTACACCTTC. The variable domain in full, with the rest retrieved from reference TRBV7-8 and TRBJ1-2, is GAGVSQSPRYKVAKRGQDVALRCDPISGHVSLFWYQQALGQGPEFLTYFQNEAQLDKSGLPSDRFFAERPEGSVSTLKIQRTQQEDSAVYLCASSPLPPNYGYTFGSGTRLTVV.

The chain couples TRBV5-4 to TRBJ2-1; D call uncertain. V dropped 0 bases and J dropped 7 bases, with 5 bases sitting between them. This CDR3 comprises 12 residues. The V gene's germline CDR1 is SGHNT and CDR2 YYREEE (reference sequence). CDR3: CASSLAWNEQFF. CDR3 coding DNA: TGTGCCAGCAGCTTGGCTTGGAATGAGCAGTTCTTC.

A remark on this clone: The sample contains more than one DNA sequence encoding this CDR3. J is TRBJ1-1 and V is TRBV28; D is undetermined. Germline CDR1 reads MDHEN; CDR2 reads SYDVKM. V gave up 3 bases and J gave up 0 bases, with 2 bases separating them. The CDR3 length is 12 residues. CDR3 coding DNA: TGTGCCAGCAGTTTGCTGAACACTGAAGCTTTCTTT. Protein sequence: CASSLLNTEAFF.

V usage is TRBV5-4 and J usage is TRBJ2-5; D possibly uses TRBD1 or TRBD2 (5 bases each). V lost 1 base, J lost 5 bases, and 15 bases lay in between. The germline gives CDR1 SGHNT, CDR2 YYREEE (reference sequence). CDR3 length: 15 residues. The CDR3 DNA reads as TGTGCCAGCAGCTTGAAGGGGACCGCTGTGGAGACCCAGTACTTC. Translation: CASSLKGTAVETQYF.

This clone has more than one count but fewer than ten. The CDR3, as DNA: TGCGCCAGCAGCCAACAGGGAGACTATGGCTACACCTTC. It codes for CASSQQGDYGYTF. The chain has TRBV4-1 and TRBJ1-2, with a weak D call TRBD1 (5 bases). The CDR3 consists of 13 residues. Per germline, CDR1 MGHRA and CDR2 YSYEKL. V was shortened by 2 bases and J by 3 bases, with 7 bases between the two germline ends.

This chain uses TRBV6-5 with TRBJ2-1; the D gene is possibly TRBD2 (6 bases). V was pared by 5 bases and J by 9 bases, with 14 bases between. Germline V gene lookup returns CDR1 MNHEY and CDR2 SVGAGI. The CDR3 has 13 residues. The CDR3 DNA follows: TGTGCCAGCAGTCCGGGAGTTCGCCTTGAGCAGTTCTTC. This codes for CASSPGVRLEQFF.

This clone was counted once. Other DNA variants within this sample encode the same CDR3. The gene calls are TRBV2 and TRBJ2-5; D gene uncertain. Germline V gene data show CDR1 as SNHLY and CDR2 as FYNNEI. The CDR3 spans 11 residues. V was trimmed by 6 bases and J by 5 bases, leaving 7 bases between them. The CDR3 DNA follows: TGTGCCAGCAGCGACTTGGAGACCCAGTACTTC. Amino acids: CASSDLETQYF.

The CDR3 coding sequence is TGCAGCGTTCAGACTACCTACGAGCAGTACTTC. Amino acid sequence: CSVQTTYEQYF. The chain is built from TRBV29-1 and TRBJ2-7; D might be TRBD2 (5 bases). CDR3 length equals 11 residues. The ends were cut back, 5 bases at V and 2 bases at J, with 7 bases in the middle. Germline loops: CDR1 SQVTM, CDR2 ANQGSEA.

This chain links TRBV29-1 with TRBJ2-1; 8 bases map to TRBD1. With V trimmed by 7 bases and J by 0 bases, 8 bases remained unmatched. The length of the CDR3 is 15 residues. CDR1 and CDR2 (germline): SQVTM, ANQGSEA. CDR3 sequence (DNA): TGCAGCGCCCTGACAGGGGTCCTCTCCTACAATGAGCAGTTCTTC. Translating it yields CSALTGVLSYNEQFF.

CDR3: CASSETRTQYF. The CDR3 DNA reads TGTGCCAGCAGTGAAACCCGGACCCAGTACTTC. V is TRBV2 and J is TRBJ2-5; D call uncertain. V was cut by 2 bases and J by 7 bases, with 5 bases left in between. The CDR3 totals 11 residues. CDR1 SNHLY and CDR2 FYNNEI come from the germline V gene.

The chain combines TRBV20-1 with TRBJ1-1; D unclear. CDR3 length: 11 residues. The V and J ends lost 2 bases and 6 bases respectively, with 7 bases between them. Germline CDR1 is DFQATT and CDR2 is SNEGSKA (reference sequence). This CDR3 is CSARLSAEAFF. The DNA of the CDR3 is TGCAGTGCTAGACTGTCGGCTGAAGCTTTCTTT.

The chain is built from TRBV29-1 and TRBJ1-1; 7 bases align to TRBD1. The junction had 8 bases not matched to a gene; V was cut back by 6 bases and J by 4 bases. The CDR3 spans 13 residues. Per the germline V gene, CDR1 is SQVTM and CDR2 is ANQGSEA. This CDR3 is CSVRQGSSTEAFF. CDR3 in DNA: TGCAGCGTCAGACAGGGTTCTAGCACTGAAGCTTTCTTT.

The chain is built from TRBV2 and TRBJ2-6; 7 bases line up with TRBD1. J lost 0 bases, V lost 4 bases, and 9 bases had no gene match. This CDR3 is built from 18 residues. Germline CDR1 is SNHLY and CDR2 is FYNNEI. CDR3 in DNA: TGTGCCAGCAGTGCCCAGGGGGTGTTTTTCTCTGGGGCCAACGTCCTGACTTTC. This translates into CASSAQGVFFSGANVLTF.

The V call is TRBV28, the J call TRBJ1-1, with D maybe TRBD1 (5 bases). CDR1 MDHEN and CDR2 SYDVKM come from the germline V gene. The CDR3 is 15 residues long. Trimming took 2 bases from V and 1 from J, leaving 11 bases between them. The CDR3 loop is CASSLPDRTNTEAFF. The CDR3 coding sequence is TGTGCCAGCAGTTTACCAGACAGAACGAACACTGAAGCTTTCTTT.

This chain uses TRBV30 with TRBJ2-7, with TRBD1 matching over 9 bases. V lost 4 bases and J lost 6; bases outside the gene matches: 10. This CDR3 spans 14 amino acids. In germline, CDR1 is GTSNPN, CDR2 SVGIG (reference sequence). CDR3 amino acids: CAWTPGTGPLEQYF. The CDR3 region has the DNA TGTGCCTGGACCCCCGGGACAGGGCCCCTCGAGCAGTACTTC.

The chain carries TRBV5-1 and TRBJ2-2; 8 nucleotides line up with TRBD1. CDR3 length: 17 amino acids. CDR1 SGHRS and CDR2 YFSETQ come from the germline V gene. The V and J ends lost 0 bases and 6 bases, in that order; junction bases with no gene match: 10. The CDR3, as DNA: TGCGCCAGCAGCTTGGTCACCGGGACAGGAGAAGCCGGGGAGCTGTTTTTT. Translated: CASSLVTGTGEAGELFF.

This rearrangement joins TRBV5-1 to TRBJ1-4; weak D call: TRBD1 (5 bases). Trimming cost V 1 base and J 6 bases, with 10 bases left between them. Germline V gene sequence: CDR1 SGHRS, CDR2 YFSETQ. This CDR3 region has 14 residues. For the CDR3, the DNA is TGCGCCAGCAGCTTGCGAGGGGTTGATGAAAAACTGTTTTTT. Amino acids: CASSLRGVDEKLFF.

The gene calls are TRBV5-6 and TRBJ2-5; possibly TRBD1 for D (6 bases). The CDR3 covers 15 residues. V was clipped by 9 bases and J by 1 base, with 19 bases between them. In germline, CDR1 is SGHDT, CDR2 YYEEEE. The CDR3 DNA reads as TGTGCCAACCCTCGGGACACCCACTCCCAAGAGACCCAGTACTTC. This codes for CANPRDTHSQETQYF. Full variable domain (rest looked up from reference TRBV5-6 and TRBJ2-5): DAGVTQSPTHLIKTRGQQVTLRCSPKSGHDTVSWYQQALGQGPQFIFQYYEEEERQRGNFPDRFSGHQFPNYSSELNVNALLLGDSALYLCANPRDTHSQETQYFGPGTRLLVL.

This rearrangement joins TRBV9 to TRBJ1-2, with 7 bases fitting TRBD1. The ends lost 4 bases at V and 0 bases at J; junction bases unmatched: 9. Per the germline V gene, CDR1 is SGDLS and CDR2 is YYNGEE. The CDR3 totals 16 residues. For the CDR3, the DNA is TGTGCCAGCAGCCCTCACCCGGGACAGACTAACTATGGCTACACCTTC. It translates to CASSPHPGQTNYGYTF.

In its sample, this clone was seen once. The chain couples TRBV2 to TRBJ2-3; 10 positions match TRBD2. J lost 4 bases, V lost 6 bases, and 7 bases had no gene match. The CDR3 contains 15 residues. Germline CDR1 reads SNHLY; CDR2 reads FYNNEI. CDR3: CASRPSGGPADTQYF. The CDR3 coding sequence is TGTGCCAGCAGGCCTAGCGGGGGCCCCGCAGATACGCAGTATTTT. The variable domain in full, with the rest retrieved from reference TRBV2 and TRBJ2-3, is EPEVTQTPSHQVTQMGQEVILRCVPISNHLYFYWYRQILGQKVEFLVSFYNNEISEKSEIFDDQFSVERPDGSNFTLKIRSTKLEDSAMYFCASRPSGGPADTQYFGPGTRLTVL.

The chain has TRBV5-4 and TRBJ1-1; D may be TRBD1 (6 bases). Germline CDR1 reads SGHNT; CDR2 reads YYREEE (reference sequence). The CDR3 sequence is 17 residues long. Trimming stripped 5 bases from V and 0 bases from J, with 20 bases between. The CDR3 sequence is CASSYAGASIMNTEAFF. CDR3 bases: TGTGCCAGCAGTTATGCAGGGGCCTCGATTATGAACACTGAAGCTTTCTTT.

This chain connects TRBV28 to TRBJ2-5; 9 bases fit TRBD2. CDR3 length equals 13 residues. Trimming at V came to 5 bases and at J to 4 bases, leaving 2 bases not matched to a gene. Germline V CDR1 and CDR2: MDHEN, SYDVKM. CDR3 nucleotide sequence: TGTGCCAGCAGTACGACTAGCGGAGAGACCCAGTACTTC. It translates to CASSTTSGETQYF. The variable domain in full, completed from reference TRBV28 and TRBJ2-5, reads DVKVTQSSRYLVKRTGEKVFLECVQDMDHENMFWYRQDPGLGLRLIYFSYDVKMKEKGDIPEGYSVSREKKERFSLILESASTNQTSMYLCASSTTSGETQYFGPGTRLLVL.

This chain links TRBV4-3 with TRBJ1-1; D gene ambiguous. The CDR3 has 13 amino acids. Germline assignment: CDR1 LGHNA and CDR2 YSLEER. V gave up 0 bases and J gave up 8 bases, with 10 bases separating them. The CDR3 region is CASSQDSPTEAFF. Here the CDR3 DNA reads TGCGCCAGCAGCCAAGATTCCCCCACGGAAGCTTTCTTT.

This chain's CDR3 is CASSLFPDWAGLSSYEQYF. The CDR3 bases are TGTGCCAGCAGTTTATTCCCCGATTGGGCAGGGCTAAGCTCCTACGAGCAGTACTTC. The V call is TRBV28, the J call TRBJ2-7; D perhaps matches TRBD1 (5 bases). The CDR3 totals 19 residues. Between the trimmed V and J ends, which lost 1 base and 0 bases, there was a span of 22 bases. CDR1 is MDHEN and CDR2 is SYDVKM in the germline V gene.

V and J are TRBV6-6 and TRBJ1-6; a possible D gene is TRBD1 (5 bases). V gave up 6 bases and J gave up 6 bases, with 18 bases separating them. This CDR3 is 16 amino acids long. Per the germline V gene, CDR1 is MNHNY and CDR2 is SVGAGI (reference sequence). The chain's CDR3 is CASRTPGTVGNSPLHF. CDR3 sequence (DNA): TGTGCCAGCAGGACGCCAGGGACGGTGGGTAATTCACCCCTCCACTTT.

This clone was detected only once. The V call is TRBV5-1, the J call TRBJ1-6; D not resolved. The V end lost 4 bases, the J end lost 8 bases, and 10 bases lay between the germline ends. The CDR3 sequence is 13 residues long. In germline, CDR1 is SGHRS, CDR2 YFSETQ. The CDR3 DNA is TGCGCCAGCAGCGTGAACGGGGATTCACCCCTCCACTTT. Translation: CASSVNGDSPLHF.

The rearrangement uses TRBV29-1 and TRBJ1-1, with 7 positions matching TRBD1. This CDR3 is built from 13 residues. J lost 5 bases, V lost 2 bases, and 5 bases had no gene match. Per the germline V gene, CDR1 is SQVTM and CDR2 is ANQGSEA. The CDR3 DNA is TGCAGCGTTGAACAGGGGGGGTTGACTGAAGCTTTCTTT. Amino acids: CSVEQGGLTEAFF.

The chain joins TRBV7-8 to TRBJ1-1, with 8 nucleotides matching TRBD1. The J segment lost 4 bases and the V segment lost 5 bases, leaving 15 bases of the junction unmatched. The CDR3 extends over 17 amino acids. Germline V gives CDR1 SGHVS, CDR2 FQNEAQ. CDR3 loop: CASSLVPPNTGGTEAFF. The CDR3 DNA follows: TGTGCCAGCAGCCTAGTCCCACCAAATACAGGGGGCACTGAAGCTTTCTTT.

This clone was found a few times. The chain uses TRBV6-1 and TRBJ1-2; weak D call: TRBD1 (6 bases). V was pared by 5 bases and J by 2 bases, with 12 bases between. The CDR3 length is 14 residues. Germline CDR1 reads MNHNS; CDR2 reads SASEGT. In DNA form, the CDR3 reads TGTGCCAGCAGTACACAGGGCCAAAACTATGGCTACACCTTC. It translates to CASSTQGQNYGYTF.